These T cell receptor beta chains were read from a single sample in a study of TIL therapy for anti-PD-1-resistant metastatic lung cancer. Clones were read by immunoSEQ multiplex PCR, and TCRdb kept only the in-frame ones, dropping some. The table lists some 45,000 clones, 80% to 90% of them singletons. The sequencing used blood, collected at baseline. These receptors originate from a person aged 30 to 80 with non-small cell lung cancer. The CDR3 runs from the conserved cysteine through the conserved F or W. A D gene is named only where the DNA matches it firmly. Size is stated for part of the rows, as once, few or many counts, or as a class when the clone is expanded.

clone size,D gene,V gene,J gene,CDR3 protein,CDR3 DNA
.,.,TRBV11-2,TRBJ2-5,CASSLLGGGRQETQYF,TGTGCCAGCAGCTTACTGGGGGGGGGCCGACAAGAGACCCAGTACTTC
few,.,TRBV5-1,TRBJ1-3,CASSLAGVGNTIYF,TGCGCCAGCAGCTTGGCAGGGGTCGGAAACACCATATATTTT
.,.,TRBV2,TRBJ2-5,CASRSPGETQYF,TGTGCCAGCAGGTCTCCCGGTGAGACCCAGTACTTC
.,TRBD1,TRBV29-1,TRBJ2-5,CSVARGLGETQYF,TGCAGCGTTGCCAGGGGGCTCGGCGAGACCCAGTACTTC
.,TRBD2,TRBV27,TRBJ2-1,CASSLFSGGVSYNEQFF,TGTGCCAGCAGTTTATTTAGCGGGGGGGTCTCGTACAATGAGCAGTTCTTC
.,.,TRBV6-2/TRBV6-3,TRBJ2-1,CASSSGTVSSYNEQFF,TGTGCCAGCAGTTCCGGGACGGTGAGCTCCTACAATGAGCAGTTCTTC
once,.,TRBV2,TRBJ2-1,CASSVSRLNEQFF,TGTGCCAGCAGTGTGTCCCGACTAAATGAGCAGTTCTTC
.,TRBD1,TRBV11-2,TRBJ1-6,CASSLDQRRTGSVSPLHF,TGTGCCAGCAGCTTAGATCAGAGAAGGACAGGGAGTGTTTCACCCCTCCACTTT
.,.,TRBV2,TRBJ1-6,CASSATQDGLSLHF,TGTGCCAGCTCCGCGACTCAGGACGGTCTTTCCCTCCACTTT
.,.,TRBV18,TRBJ2-3,CASSPPGVYTDTQYF,TGTGCCAGCTCACCGCCGGGGGTTTACACAGATACGCAGTATTTT
.,.,TRBV30,TRBJ2-3,CAWSVTVSSTDTQYF,TGTGCCTGGAGTGTAACTGTTTCTAGCACAGATACGCAGTATTTT
.,TRBD1,TRBV4-3,TRBJ2-7,CASSRTRGTGAYEQYF,TGCGCCAGCAGCCGAACCCGGGGGACAGGAGCCTACGAGCAGTACTTC
.,.,TRBV29-1,TRBJ2-1,CSVGVQYNEQFF,TGCAGCGTTGGGGTCCAGTACAATGAGCAGTTCTTC
.,.,TRBV20-1,TRBJ1-5,CSASQDSNQPQHF,TGCAGTGCTAGTCAGGATAGCAATCAGCCCCAGCATTTT
.,.,TRBV29-1,TRBJ1-1,CSVEAVSTTEAFF,TGCAGCGTTGAAGCAGTGTCCACCACTGAAGCTTTCTTT
.,.,TRBV7-2,TRBJ2-2,CASSLARITGELFF,TGTGCCAGCAGCTTAGCTAGAATCACCGGGGAGCTGTTTTTT
.,.,TRBV6-5,TRBJ2-7,CASMWVDNYEQYF,TGTGCCAGCATGTGGGTGGACAACTACGAGCAGTACTTC
.,.,TRBV27,TRBJ2-3,CASSYDALSGTQYF,TGTGCCAGCAGTTACGACGCACTGTCGGGTACGCAGTATTTT
.,.,TRBV29-1,TRBJ1-1,CSVEGGQGFTEAFF,TGCAGCGTTGAAGGTGGTCAGGGGTTTACTGAAGCTTTCTTT
few,.,TRBV4-3,TRBJ1-5,CASSPARGGVQPQHF,TGCGCCAGCAGCCCAGCTCGCGGAGGGGTACAGCCCCAGCATTTT
.,TRBD2,TRBV5-1,TRBJ2-3,CASSSGLAGVSDTQYF,TGCGCCAGCAGCTCCGGACTAGCGGGAGTGTCAGATACGCAGTATTTT
.,.,TRBV19,TRBJ2-5,CASSINGPSKVTQYF,TGTGCCAGTAGTATCAACGGCCCCAGTAAGGTGACCCAGTACTTC
.,TRBD1,TRBV6-5,TRBJ1-3,CASSYQGDGRGNTIYF,TGTGCCAGCAGTTACCAGGGGGACGGGAGGGGAAACACCATATATTTT
once,.,TRBV2,TRBJ2-7,CASIGGAGTSYEQYF,TGTGCCAGCATCGGGGGAGCCGGGACCTCCTACGAGCAGTACTTC
once,TRBD1,TRBV30,TRBJ1-6,CAWIPDRGVGPLHF,TGTGCCTGGATTCCTGACAGGGGCGTTGGCCCCCTCCACTTT
.,TRBD1,TRBV10-3,TRBJ1-3,CAISAGTGSGNTIYF,TGTGCCATCAGTGCCGGGACAGGGTCTGGAAACACCATATATTTT
.,.,TRBV2,TRBJ2-5,CASSDPRRVGLETQYF,TGTGCCAGCAGTGATCCGCGCAGGGTAGGCTTGGAGACCCAGTACTTC
.,.,TRBV9,TRBJ2-5,CASSAQVQETQYF,TGTGCCAGCAGCGCGCAGGTACAAGAGACCCAGTACTTC
.,.,TRBV10-3,TRBJ2-2,CAISESGLAGELFF,TGTGCCATCAGTGAGTCAGGACTTGCCGGGGAGCTGTTTTTT
.,TRBD2,TRBV7-6,TRBJ2-1,CASSSMRTSGSGSSYNEQFF,TGTGCCAGCAGCTCCATGCGGACTAGCGGGAGTGGGAGCTCCTACAATGAGCAGTTCTTC
.,.,TRBV6-5,TRBJ2-1,CASSSRGRQSNEQFF,TGTGCCAGCAGTTCCAGGGGACGTCAATCGAATGAGCAGTTCTTC
.,.,TRBV12-3/TRBV12-4,TRBJ2-3,CASSFLGTDTQYF,TGTGCCAGCAGTTTTCTGGGCACAGATACGCAGTATTTT
few,.,TRBV7-9,TRBJ2-3,CASSVTTDSTDTQYF,TGTGCCAGCAGCGTCACGACAGACAGCACAGATACGCAGTATTTT
.,TRBD1,TRBV28,TRBJ2-6,CASSLRTGTSGANVLTF,TGTGCCAGCAGTCTTAGGACAGGGACCTCTGGGGCCAACGTCCTGACTTTC
.,.,TRBV6-6,TRBJ1-5,CASRDSNQPQHF,TGTGCCAGCAGGGATAGCAATCAGCCCCAGCATTTT
.,TRBD2,TRBV12-3/TRBV12-4,TRBJ2-7,CATSASGGVEQYF,TGTGCCACCTCGGCTAGCGGGGGGGTCGAGCAGTACTTC
once,TRBD1,TRBV7-9,TRBJ1-6,CASSLEQGNNSPLHF,TGTGCCAGCAGCTTAGAACAGGGGAATAATTCACCCCTCCACTTT
few,.,TRBV4-3,TRBJ1-4,CASSPGPLRNEKLFF,TGCGCCAGCAGCCCAGGTCCCTTACGTAATGAAAAACTGTTTTTT
.,.,TRBV6-1,TRBJ2-7,CASSEGRAYEQYF,TGTGCCAGCAGTGAAGGCAGGGCCTACGAGCAGTACTTC
.,TRBD2,TRBV7-2,TRBJ2-3,CASSLQASGSGDTQYF,TGTGCCAGCAGCTTACAGGCTAGCGGGAGTGGGGATACGCAGTATTTT
.,.,TRBV2,TRBJ1-1,CASSVWPGRESFRRGMNTEAFF,TGTGCCAGCAGCGTTTGGCCGGGCAGGGAGAGTTTTCGAAGAGGGATGAACACTGAAGCTTTCTTT
.,TRBD2,TRBV27,TRBJ2-1,CASSAGLAYNEQFF,TGTGCCAGCAGTGCAGGACTAGCCTACAATGAGCAGTTCTTC
.,.,TRBV11-2,TRBJ1-3,CASSFPVRTAGNTIYF,TGTGCCAGCAGCTTTCCTGTGCGGACAGCCGGAAACACCATATATTTT
.,TRBD2,TRBV5-4,TRBJ2-3,CASSLLSGGAAADTQYF,TGTGCCAGCAGCTTGCTTAGCGGGGGGGCCGCCGCAGATACGCAGTATTTT
.,.,TRBV5-5,TRBJ1-2,CASSLSSNGYTF,TGTGCCAGCAGCTTGTCCAGCAATGGCTACACCTTC
.,.,TRBV5-1,TRBJ2-2,CASSLTGPPGELFF,TGCGCCAGCAGCTTGACAGGGCCACCCGGGGAGCTGTTTTTT
once,.,TRBV6-1,TRBJ2-3,CASSEARGYRLGDTQYF,TGTGCCAGCAGTGAAGCGAGAGGCTACCGCCTTGGGGATACGCAGTATTTT
.,.,TRBV21-1,TRBJ2-1,CASSPPGLSSGDEQFF,TGTGCCAGCAGCCCTCCCGGGCTGTCATCCGGGGATGAGCAGTTCTTC